Below are 22 T cell receptor beta chains sequenced from a single sample in a study of early T cells in non-severe SARS-CoV-2 infection (dated by TCRdb to 2020 to 2023). Libraries came from 5' RACE. The reads were generated on a NextSeq 500. TCRdb took the public reads, trimmed them with fastp at Q25, ran MiXCR for clone calling and kept in-frame beta chains. Rows matching on CDR3 protein sequence are summarized as one entry with the most common DNA and genes. The sample table shows 25,000 to 30,000 distinct CDR3 sequences, and more than 4.5% are seen once. The ten largest account for 10% to 12% of the sample. Source material: whole blood. The receptors originated from an adult who was a healthcare worker with PCR-confirmed SARS-CoV-2 infection or an uninfected control (not recorded which).

This clonotype was counted many times. This rearrangement joins TRBV5-4 to TRBJ2-5, with TRBD2 identical over 7 bases. The CDR3 loop spans 15 amino acids. Per germline, CDR1 SGHNT and CDR2 YYREEE (reference sequence). Trimming took 0 bases from V and 8 from J; bases not matched to a gene: 10. In DNA form, the CDR3 reads TGTGCCAGCAGCTTGGGAACGCGGGGGAGCTCAACCCAGTACTTC. This sequence encodes CASSLGTRGSSTQYF.

This clonotype was seen ten or more times. The chain combines TRBV28 with TRBJ2-3; TRBD2 matches 12 bases. Germline V gives CDR1 MDHEN, CDR2 SYDVKM. The CDR3 is 16 amino acids. With V trimmed by 4 bases and J by 7 bases, 9 bases remained unmatched. The DNA of the CDR3 is TGTGCCAGCAGTTCGCTTGGACTAGCGGGAACTTATACGCAGTATTTT. This sequence encodes CASSSLGLAGTYTQYF.

This clonotype was seen ten or more times. V is TRBV25-1 and J is TRBJ2-7; no clear D gene. Germline V gives CDR1 MGHDK, CDR2 SYGVNS. Trimming shortened V by 3 bases and J by 0 bases, and 12 bases separated the two germline ends. The CDR3 consists of 15 residues. The CDR3 is CASSDQEPGSYEQYF. The CDR3 region has the DNA TGTGCCAGCAGTGACCAAGAGCCAGGCTCCTACGAGCAGTACTTC.

This clonotype has only a few counts. The rearrangement links TRBV29-1 to TRBJ2-3, with 9 positions matching TRBD2. The CDR3 sequence is 15 residues long. V was clipped by 6 bases and J by 0 bases; unmatched bases: 7. The germline V gene has CDR1 SQVTM and CDR2 ANQGSEA. CDR3 region: CSVPGTSSSTDTQYF. CDR3 nucleotide sequence: TGCAGCGTCCCCGGGACTAGCAGTAGCACAGATACGCAGTATTTT.

This clonotype was recorded at least ten times. J is TRBJ2-1 and V is TRBV6-4; the D gene is possibly TRBD2 (6 bases). This CDR3 contains 14 residues. Trimming pared 3 bases from V and 7 bases from J, leaving 13 bases between. The germline V gene encodes CDR1 MRHNA and CDR2 SNTAGT. The CDR3 loop is CASSESGRDNEQFF. Here the CDR3 DNA reads TGTGCCAGCAGTGAATCCGGGAGAGATAATGAGCAGTTCTTC.

In this sample, this clonotype turned up many times. The chain carries TRBV9 and TRBJ2-1; 8 bases agree with TRBD1. This CDR3 spans 13 amino acids. Germline V lookup: CDR1 SGDLS, CDR2 YYNGEE. Unmatched junction bases numbered 7, after V lost 4 bases and J lost 10 bases. As DNA, the CDR3 is TGTGCCAGCAGCCCGCCGACAGGGGCGGAGCAGTTCTTC. This gives the protein CASSPPTGAEQFF.

This clonotype was counted only a few times. The chain joins TRBV5-1 to TRBJ2-3; possible D gene TRBD1, 6 bases. Germline CDR1 SGHRS, CDR2 YFSETQ. Trimming stripped 5 bases from V and 3 bases from J, with 13 bases between. This CDR3 spans 14 amino acids. The DNA of the CDR3 is TGCGCCAGCAGTTCAGTTAGGGGGACAGATACGCAGTATTTT. Translated: CASSSVRGTDTQYF.

This clonotype was seen just once. At one end, the junction sequence differs from germline, possibly due to a read error. V is TRBV11-2 and J is TRBJ2-1; a weak D match, TRBD2 (5 bases). Looked up from germline, CDR1 is SGHAT and CDR2 is FQNNGV. The CDR3 sequence is 12 residues long. The CDR3 region is CACSVLDGEQFF. The CDR3 coding sequence is TGTGCCTGCAGCGTACTAGACGGGGAGCAGTTCTTC. Full variable domain (rest looked up from reference TRBV11-2 and TRBJ2-1): EAGVAQSPRYKIIEKRQSVAFWCNPISGHATLYWYQQILGQGPKLLIQFQNNGVVDDSQLPKDRFSAERLKGVDSTLKIQPAKLEDSAVYLCACSVLDGEQFFGPGTRLTVL.

This clonotype was observed a handful of times. The chain couples TRBV29-1 to TRBJ2-1, with D unresolved. The germline gives CDR1 SQVTM, CDR2 ANQGSEA. This CDR3 region has 14 residues. The ends were cut back, 4 bases at V and 1 base at J, with 11 bases in the middle. For the CDR3, the DNA is TGCAGCGTTGTACCCCACAGTTCCTACAATGAGCAGTTCTTC. It translates to CSVVPHSSYNEQFF.

This clonotype was seen only a few times. This chain joins TRBV29-1 and TRBJ2-2; 9 bases match TRBD1. Germline loops: CDR1 SQVTM, CDR2 ANQGSEA. V lost 4 bases and J lost 1; bases outside the gene matches: 7. This CDR3 is built from 16 residues. CDR3: CSVAEYRGLNTGELFF. The CDR3, as DNA: TGCAGCGTTGCCGAGTACAGGGGGCTGAACACCGGGGAGCTGTTTTTT.

This clonotype showed up many times. The chain joins TRBV6-2 or TRBV6-3 to TRBJ2-1; 10 nucleotides line up with TRBD2. Germline-derived CDR1 and CDR2 are MNHEY and SVGEGT. The CDR3 consists of 16 residues. The V gene end was trimmed by 6 bases and the J gene end by 5 bases; junction bases not matched to a gene: 10. The CDR3 DNA reads as TGTGCCAGCAGCCCCACCCTAGCGGGAGTAAACAATGAGCAGTTCTTC. It specifies CASSPTLAGVNNEQFF.

The sample holds a few counts of this clonotype. The rearrangement joins TRBV20-1 to TRBJ2-1; 8 nucleotides line up with TRBD2. V trimming: 3 bases; J trimming: 6 bases; junction bases outside the gene matches: 13. Germline loops: CDR1 DFQATT, CDR2 SNEGSKA (reference sequence). The CDR3 contains 16 residues. The CDR3 spells CSASDPSGLESNEQFF. CDR3 bases: TGCAGTGCTAGTGATCCTAGCGGGCTAGAGAGCAATGAGCAGTTCTTC.

Many counts were recorded for this clonotype. The chain couples TRBV20-1 to TRBJ1-1; D gene unclear. V was cut by 6 bases and J by 0 bases, with 17 bases left in between. Germline V gene data show CDR1 as DFQATT and CDR2 as SNEGSKA (reference sequence). This CDR3 comprises 15 residues. CDR3 protein: CSANRRTSMNTEAFF. The CDR3 DNA follows: TGCAGTGCAAATCGACGGACTAGCATGAACACTGAAGCTTTCTTT.

The V and J genes are TRBV5-5 and TRBJ2-1; D not certain. Trimming took 0 bases from V and 7 from J, leaving 20 bases between them. CDR1 SGHKS and CDR2 YYEKEE come from the germline V gene (reference sequence). The CDR3 is made up of 17 amino acids. CDR3 region: CASSLASSRQVENEQFF. The CDR3 DNA is TGTGCCAGCAGCTTGGCGTCAAGCCGGCAGGTTGAAAATGAGCAGTTCTTC.

This clonotype appeared many times. This may be a read error, as it is one base from a much larger clone. The chain employs TRBV3-1 and TRBJ1-1, with unresolved D. There are 12 residues in the CDR3. Germline V gene sequence: CDR1 LGHDT, CDR2 YNNKEL (reference sequence). The CDR3 protein is CASSQGLVEVFF. CDR3 DNA sequence: TGTGCCAGCAGCCAAGGTCTGGTTGAAGTTTTCTTT.

The sample holds many counts of this clonotype. This chain links TRBV7-7 with TRBJ2-7; 8 nucleotides agree with TRBD2. Trimming took 5 bases from V and 1 from J; bases not matched to a gene: 4. The length of the CDR3 is 14 residues. The germline V gene encodes CDR1 SSHAT and CDR2 FNYEAQ (reference sequence). Here the CDR3 DNA reads TGTGCCAGCAGCCCAAGCGGGAGATCCTACGAGCAGTACTTC. It encodes CASSPSGRSYEQYF.

The sample holds many counts of this clonotype. The chain joins TRBV6-1 to TRBJ2-3; 8 bases are shared with TRBD1. The V gene's germline CDR1 is MNHNS and CDR2 SASEGT. J lost 2 bases, V lost 6 bases, and 16 bases had no gene match. The CDR3 runs to 18 residues. CDR3 DNA sequence: TGTGCCAGCAGGGGGTCAGCGGGCAGGGGGCTTACCACAGATACGCAGTATTTT. Its translation is CASRGSAGRGLTTDTQYF.

This clonotype occurred many times. V is TRBV5-4 and J is TRBJ2-1, with TRBD1 as a possible D gene (6 bases). The CDR3 has 14 amino acids. Germline assignment: CDR1 SGHNT and CDR2 YYREEE (reference sequence). The V end lost 4 bases, the J end lost 8 bases, and 16 bases lay between the germline ends. CDR3 residues: CASSAKTGNHEQFF. The DNA of the CDR3 is TGTGCCAGCAGCGCCAAAACAGGGAATCATGAGCAGTTCTTC.

The rearrangement uses TRBV13 and TRBJ2-7; TRBD1 matches at 9 bases. J gave up 6 bases and V 6 bases, and 9 bases lay outside the gene matches. The CDR3 extends over 14 amino acids. In germline, CDR1 is PRHDT, CDR2 FYEKMQ (reference sequence). The CDR3 protein is CASSPQGARIEQYF. CDR3 DNA sequence: TGTGCCAGCAGTCCACAGGGGGCGAGGATCGAGCAGTACTTC.

There are many counts of this clonotype. This rearrangement joins TRBV11-2 to TRBJ1-2; a possible D gene is TRBD1 (6 bases). In germline, CDR1 is SGHAT, CDR2 FQNNGV. The CDR3 runs 15 residues. V was cut by 3 bases and J by 2 bases, with 13 bases left in between. CDR3 region: CASSLGGQGNYGYTF. CDR3 bases: TGTGCCAGCAGCTTGGGGGGACAAGGGAACTATGGCTACACCTTC.

In regard to this clonotype: This may be a read error: a much more frequent sequence differs by one nucleotide. The genes are TRBV20-1 and TRBJ2-3; D is unresolved. This CDR3 region has 13 residues. V lost 4 bases to trimming and J lost 3 bases, with 11 bases between them. Looked up from germline, CDR1 is DFQATT and CDR2 is SNEGSKA (reference sequence). CDR3 DNA sequence: TGCAGTGCTACGACTTTGGGGACAGATACGCAGTATTTT. Translation: CSATTLGTDTQYF.

This clonotype was found many times. J is TRBJ2-1 and V is TRBV6-1; the D gene is possibly TRBD2 (5 bases). Trimming removed 6 bases from V and 10 bases from J, with 16 bases in between. Germline V gene data show CDR1 as MNHNS and CDR2 as SASEGT. CDR3 length: 13 amino acids. The CDR3 region has the DNA TGTGCCAGCAGGGCCGACTACCGCGGGGAGCAGTTCTTC. Protein sequence: CASRADYRGEQFF.